These 14 T cell receptor beta chains came from one sample sequenced in a study of shared clonotypes between healthy human individuals. Assay used: immunoSEQ multiplex PCR; TCRdb lists only in-frame clones, some missing. The table records about 490,000 clones, about 85% of them present only once. The sequencing input was PBMCs. Receptor source: a woman aged 40-49 years in good health. Some clones in this sample may be carry-over from other donors' samples.

The genes are TRBV19 and TRBJ2-5; 7 nucleotides align to TRBD2. Looked up from germline, CDR1 is LNHDA and CDR2 is SQIVND (reference sequence). The J segment lost 0 bases and the V segment lost 4 bases, leaving 2 bases of the junction unmatched. The CDR3 is made up of 14 amino acids. CDR3 in amino acids: CASSNGGNQETQYF. The CDR3 DNA reads as TGTGCCAGTAGTAACGGGGGGAACCAAGAGACCCAGTACTTC.

The chain combines TRBV29-1 with TRBJ2-5; 10 bases align to TRBD2. Germline V gene data show CDR1 as SQVTM and CDR2 as ANQGSEA. J gave up 1 base and V 3 bases, and 5 bases lay outside the gene matches. This CDR3 spans 15 amino acids. CDR3 DNA sequence: TGCAGCGTTGAGGGGAGCGGGAGGGTCCAAGAGACCCAGTACTTC. It codes for CSVEGSGRVQETQYF.

The rearrangement links TRBV5-1 to TRBJ1-1, with 8 nucleotides matching TRBD1. The CDR3 runs 14 residues. Germline CDR1 is SGHRS and CDR2 is YFSETQ. J was trimmed by 1 base and V by 7 bases; bases with no gene match: 6. CDR3 amino acids: CASGIDRGNTEAFF. CDR3 nucleotide sequence: TGCGCCAGCGGCATCGACAGGGGGAACACTGAAGCTTTCTTT.

This clone has just one count. The gene calls are TRBV29-1 and TRBJ2-2; D unresolved. Trimming left V 4 bases short and J 3 bases short, with 6 bases between. Looked up from germline, CDR1 is SQVTM and CDR2 is ANQGSEA. CDR3 length equals 12 residues. CDR3 nucleotides: TGCAGCGTTGCACTTCACACCGGGGAGCTGTTTTTT. Encoded protein: CSVALHTGELFF.

This clone has a handful of counts. The chain carries TRBV23-1 and TRBJ1-1; TRBD1 matches at 7 bases. TRBV23-1 is an ORF; its function is uncertain. Unmatched junction bases numbered 5, after V lost 0 bases and J lost 1 base. This CDR3 comprises 16 residues. The chain's CDR3 is CASSQSGDSENTEAFF. The CDR3 nucleotides read TGCGCCAGCAGTCAATCAGGGGACAGCGAGAACACTGAAGCTTTCTTT.

This clone was seen only once. This chain joins TRBV5-1 and TRBJ2-3; 11 positions agree with TRBD1. J gave up 3 bases and V 4 bases, and 4 bases lay outside the gene matches. The CDR3 has 15 residues. The V gene's germline CDR1 is SGHRS and CDR2 YFSETQ. DNA for the CDR3: TGCGCCAGCAGCGCTGGACAGGGGGCAACAGATACGCAGTATTTT. Translating gives CASSAGQGATDTQYF.

The chain links TRBV5-4 to TRBJ2-1, with 10 bases identical to TRBD2. The CDR3 has 15 amino acids. The trim removed 4 bases at V and 4 bases at J, leaving 5 bases unmatched. CDR1 and CDR2 from the germline V gene are SGHNT and YYREEE (reference sequence). The CDR3 DNA reads TGTGCCAGCAGCCCCGGACTAGCGGATTACAATGAGCAGTTCTTC. Its translation: CASSPGLADYNEQFF.

This sequence joins TRBV29-1 and TRBJ1-2; a weak D match, TRBD1 (6 bases). In germline, CDR1 is SQVTM, CDR2 ANQGSEA. V dropped 3 bases and J dropped 4 bases, with 21 bases sitting between them. The CDR3 spans 16 residues. As DNA, the CDR3 is TGCAGCGTTGAGGGAGTCAGGGGAGGGATTGGCTATGGCTACACCTTC. It yields the protein CSVEGVRGGIGYGYTF.

This clone was counted once. The rearrangement uses TRBV21-1 and TRBJ1-1. TRBV21-1 is shown as a pseudogene. CDR3 length: 15 residues. The CDR3 sequence is CASRYGGPPATEAFF. CDR3 nucleotide sequence: TGTGCCAGCAGATACGGGGGACCCCCGGCAACTGAAGCTTTCTTT.

The V gene is TRBV27, the J gene TRBJ2-7, with 9 bases fitting TRBD1. Unmatched junction bases numbered 9, after V lost 4 bases and J lost 5 bases. This CDR3 contains 15 residues. Germline V gives CDR1 MNHEY, CDR2 SMNVEV (reference sequence). In nucleotides, the CDR3 is TGTGCCAGCAGTTCTCTGACAGGGGGAAAGCACGAGCAGTACTTC. Its protein is CASSSLTGGKHEQYF.

The V call is TRBV4-1, the J call TRBJ2-7, with TRBD1 matching 7 bases. The CDR3 runs 14 residues. In germline, CDR1 is MGHRA, CDR2 YSYEKL. V shed 2 bases and J 3 bases; nucleotides not matched to a gene: 4. In nucleotides, the CDR3 is TGCGCCAGCAGCCAAATGAGACAGGGCTACGAGCAGTACTTC. This encodes CASSQMRQGYEQYF.

With regard to this clone: Sequence at one end of the junction differs from germline and may be a read error. The J gene is TRBJ2-7, the V gene TRBV7-7; D gene uncertain. The CDR3 consists of 13 residues. The germline V gene encodes CDR1 SSHAT and CDR2 FNYEAQ (reference sequence). The CDR3 DNA is TGTGCTAGCAGCGTCAGCTTCGGCCCTAAGCAGTACTTC. It is translated as CASSVSFGPKQYF.

V is TRBV19 and J is TRBJ2-7; possibly TRBD2 for D (6 bases). This CDR3 comprises 15 residues. The V gene lost 6 bases and the J gene lost 6 bases, with 21 bases spanning the gap. Germline V gene lookup returns CDR1 LNHDA and CDR2 SQIVND (reference sequence). The CDR3 loop reads CASSPLAASRGEQYF. The CDR3 DNA is TGTGCCAGTAGCCCTTTAGCGGCTTCCCGGGGCGAGCAGTACTTC.

This chain links TRBV6-5 with TRBJ1-5, with D possibly TRBD1 on 6 matching bases. V was trimmed by 4 bases and J by 0 bases, leaving 13 bases between them. The germline CDR1 and CDR2 sequences are MNHEY and SVGAGI. The CDR3 sequence is 16 residues long. CDR3 protein: CASSSLTGYSNQPQHF. The CDR3 DNA is TGTGCCAGCAGTTCACTGACAGGTTATAGCAATCAGCCCCAGCATTTT.